A selection of T cell receptor beta chains follows, all from one sample in a study of blood T cell repertoires in COVID-19. Using immunoSEQ multiplex PCR, the repertoire was profiled, and TCRdb retains in-frame clones only, with some absent. The sample consists of roughly 99,000 clones, almost 90% of them appearing once. The sample consisted of peripheral blood. All receptors come from a man aged 50 or older with COVID-19, enrolled during active disease. Both conserved end residues are part of each CDR3. A D gene is named only where the DNA matches it firmly. Where a row states a size, it is once, few, many or the class of an expanded clone; other rows omit it.

J	size	V	D	CDR3	DNA
TRBJ1-2	NA	TRBV7-9	NA	CASSLDREDGYTF	TGTGCCAGCAGCTTAGATCGGGAAGATGGCTACACCTTC
TRBJ2-7	NA	TRBV7-2	TRBD1	CASSLGQPPYEQYF	TGTGCCAGCAGCTTGGGACAGCCTCCCTACGAGCAGTACTTC
TRBJ2-7	NA	TRBV7-8	TRBD1	CASSQDRFSSYEQYF	TGTGCCAGCAGTCAGGACAGGTTCAGCTCCTACGAGCAGTACTTC
TRBJ1-2	NA	TRBV18	NA	CASSPPGVQGYTF	TGTGCCAGCTCACCCCCGGGGGTCCAAGGCTACACCTTC
TRBJ2-1	NA	TRBV4-1	TRBD2	CASSQDRTSGGLTNEQFF	TGCGCCAGCAGCCAAGATAGGACTAGCGGGGGTCTAACGAATGAGCAGTTCTTC
TRBJ2-7	once	TRBV19	TRBD2	CASSKRLTSGGPSYEQYF	TGTGCCAGTAGTAAACGCCTCACTAGCGGGGGGCCCTCCTACGAGCAGTACTTC
TRBJ2-6	once	TRBV18	NA	CASSPGAQGGANVLTF	TGTGCCAGCTCACCAGGGGCTCAGGGAGGGGCCAACGTCCTGACTTTC
TRBJ2-7	NA	TRBV5-1	NA	CASSLRAGRVLGELSEQYF	TGCGCCAGCAGCTTGAGGGCGGGAAGGGTATTGGGGGAGCTCAGCGAGCAGTACTTC
TRBJ1-2	NA	TRBV7-9	TRBD1	CASSLTGGFGYTF	TGTGCCAGCAGCTTAACAGGGGGCTTTGGCTACACCTTC
TRBJ1-2	NA	TRBV3-1/TRBV3-2	TRBD1	CASSQVAGTGVSGYTF	TGTGCCAGCAGCCAAGTCGCCGGGACAGGGGTGAGTGGCTACACCTTC
TRBJ1-6	NA	TRBV4-3	NA	CASSPRRLGGESYNSPLHF	TGCGCCAGCAGCCCACGCCGGCTGGGGGGAGAATCCTATAATTCACCCCTCCACTTT
TRBJ2-7	NA	TRBV7-2	NA	CASSPTAQGLTEQYF	TGTGCCAGCAGCCCCACCGCGCAGGGGCTCACCGAGCAGTACTTC
TRBJ1-6	NA	TRBV7-2	NA	CASSLGAVQALHF	TGTGCCAGCAGCTTAGGGGCCGTTCAGGCCCTCCACTTT
TRBJ1-5	NA	TRBV7-2	NA	CASSPVANQPQHF	TGTGCCAGCAGCCCAGTTGCCAATCAGCCCCAGCATTTT
TRBJ1-5	NA	TRBV6-1	NA	CASRNPGANQPQHF	TGTGCCAGCAGGAACCCGGGTGCCAATCAGCCCCAGCATTTT
TRBJ2-5	NA	TRBV30	NA	CAWSLARTGSQETQYF	TGTGCCTGGAGTTTGGCCAGAACAGGGAGTCAAGAGACCCAGTACTTC
TRBJ2-1	NA	TRBV24-1	NA	CATSDRTPGGSYNEQFF	TGTGCCACCAGTGACCGCACCCCCGGGGGTTCCTACAATGAGCAGTTCTTC
TRBJ1-1	NA	TRBV5-1	NA	CASSLVVNTEAFF	TGCGCCAGCAGCTTGGTTGTAAACACTGAAGCTTTCTTT
TRBJ1-2	NA	TRBV18	NA	CASSPGGYNGYTF	TGTGCCAGCTCACCCGGGGGATACAATGGCTACACCTTC
TRBJ1-1	NA	TRBV28	NA	CASSLERAAFF	TGTGCCAGCAGTTTAGAGCGTGCAGCTTTCTTT
TRBJ2-3	NA	TRBV2	TRBD2	CASKYVGGAIDTQYF	TGTGCCAGCAAGTATGTCGGGGGGGCAATAGATACGCAGTATTTT
TRBJ2-7	NA	TRBV29-1	NA	CSVGQSYEQYF	TGCAGCGTTGGCCAGTCCTACGAGCAGTACTTC
TRBJ2-3	NA	TRBV9	TRBD2	CASSGGRLAGVTDTQYF	TGTGCCAGCAGCGGCGGACGACTAGCGGGGGTCACAGATACGCAGTATTTT
TRBJ2-7	NA	TRBV5-1	TRBD1	CASSLNWDRGEQYF	TGCGCCAGCAGCTTGAATTGGGACAGGGGGGAGCAGTACTTC
TRBJ1-1	NA	TRBV6-5	NA	CASSYSRGINTEAFF	TGTGCCAGCAGTTACTCTAGGGGGATTAACACTGAAGCTTTCTTT
TRBJ2-7	NA	TRBV30	TRBD2	CAWSVQRGTSGGRSYEQYF	TGTGCCTGGAGTGTACAAAGGGGGACTAGCGGGGGGCGCTCCTACGAGCAGTACTTC
TRBJ2-4	NA	TRBV4-1	NA	CASSQDEAVAKNIQYF	TGCGCCAGCAGCCAAGATGAAGCGGTAGCCAAAAACATTCAGTACTTC
TRBJ2-7	NA	TRBV7-9	NA	CASSLEGGPYEQYF	TGTGCCAGCAGCTTAGAGGGCGGGCCCTACGAGCAGTACTTC
TRBJ1-3	NA	TRBV6-6	TRBD1	CASSAPGGAGNTIYF	TGTGCCAGCAGCGCTCCAGGGGGTGCTGGAAACACCATATATTTT
TRBJ1-3	NA	TRBV6-4	NA	CASSQVAGSGNTIYF	TGTGCCAGCAGCCAGGTTGCCGGCTCTGGAAACACCATATATTTT
TRBJ1-6	once	TRBV18	NA	CASSSPGAWAAPLHF	TGTGCCAGCTCATCCCCAGGGGCCTGGGCGGCACCCCTCCACTTT
TRBJ1-2	NA	TRBV28	NA	CASSLYGRNYGYTF	TGTGCCAGCAGTTTATATGGCAGAAACTATGGCTACACCTTC
TRBJ2-7	once	TRBV28	TRBD2	CASSILSGGQLYEQYF	TGTGCCAGCAGTATCCTTAGCGGGGGGCAGCTCTACGAGCAGTACTTC
TRBJ2-3	NA	TRBV11-1	NA	CASSFFGADTQYF	TGTGCCAGCAGCTTCTTCGGAGCAGATACGCAGTATTTT
TRBJ2-1	NA	TRBV9	NA	CASSVVRESEQFF	TGTGCCAGCAGCGTAGTTAGGGAGAGTGAGCAGTTCTTC
TRBJ1-5	once	TRBV18	NA	CASSQGFHQPQHF	TGTGCCAGCTCACAGGGGTTTCATCAGCCCCAGCATTTT
TRBJ1-2	NA	TRBV6-4	NA	CASSGAGTGDGYTF	TGTGCCAGCAGTGGGGCTGGGACGGGAGATGGCTACACCTTC
TRBJ2-1	NA	TRBV10-2	TRBD1	CASRGTGSYNEQFF	TGCGCCAGCAGAGGGACAGGCTCCTACAATGAGCAGTTCTTC
TRBJ2-7	NA	TRBV29-1	NA	CSVVYARGYEQYF	TGCAGCGTTGTGTACGCAAGGGGCTACGAGCAGTACTTC
TRBJ1-3	few	TRBV3-1/TRBV3-2	NA	CASSQDRQRLSGNTIYF	TGTGCCAGCAGCCAAGATAGGCAGCGACTCTCTGGAAACACCATATATTTT
TRBJ2-5	NA	TRBV11-2	TRBD2	CATRESGGRETQYF	TGTGCCACCAGGGAAAGCGGGGGACGGGAGACCCAGTACTTC
TRBJ2-5	NA	TRBV5-1	TRBD1	CASTHHWDSIQETQYF	TGCGCCAGCACCCATCATTGGGACAGCATACAAGAGACCCAGTACTTC
TRBJ2-7	NA	TRBV4-1	TRBD1	CASSLGQGDYEQYF	TGCGCCAGCAGCTTGGGACAGGGGGACTACGAGCAGTACTTC
TRBJ2-7	NA	TRBV12-3/TRBV12-4	TRBD1	CASSFEGAGEQYF	TGTGCCAGCAGTTTTGAGGGGGCGGGCGAGCAGTACTTC
TRBJ2-5	once	TRBV7-8	TRBD2	CASSPRLAGDQETQYF	TGTGCCAGCAGCCCTCGGCTAGCGGGGGACCAAGAGACCCAGTACTTC
TRBJ2-7	NA	TRBV9	TRBD1	CASSVGAGGFHEQYF	TGTGCCAGCAGCGTCGGGGCAGGGGGCTTTCACGAGCAGTACTTC
TRBJ1-2	NA	TRBV5-6	TRBD1	CASRPLQGQAYGYTF	TGTGCCAGCAGGCCCCTACAGGGACAGGCCTATGGCTACACCTTC
TRBJ2-2	NA	TRBV6-4	TRBD2	CASSELAGGTGELFF	TGTGCCAGCAGTGAACTAGCGGGGGGCACCGGGGAGCTGTTTTTT
TRBJ2-5	NA	TRBV12-3/TRBV12-4	NA	CASSRGLGETQYF	TGTGCCAGCAGCAGAGGACTCGGAGAGACCCAGTACTTC
TRBJ2-3	NA	TRBV7-9	TRBD2	CASSAWAGGTSDTQYF	TGTGCCAGCAGCGCTTGGGCGGGGGGGACCTCGGATACGCAGTATTTT
TRBJ1-6	NA	TRBV7-9	NA	CASSGRTTYNSPLHF	TGTGCCAGCAGCGGTCGGACAACTTATAATTCACCCCTCCACTTT
TRBJ2-2	once	TRBV5-1	NA	CASSPRGTGELFF	TGCGCCAGCAGCCCCCGCGGCACCGGGGAGCTGTTTTTT
TRBJ2-1	NA	TRBV3-1/TRBV3-2	NA	CASSLGLSSRLPHEQFF	TGTGCCAGCAGCCTAGGCCTCTCTTCGCGACTCCCCCATGAGCAGTTCTTC
TRBJ2-1	NA	TRBV28	NA	CASHYREGDNEQFF	TGTGCCAGCCACTACAGGGAAGGCGACAATGAGCAGTTCTTC
TRBJ1-1	NA	TRBV30	NA	CAWSEDMNTEAFF	TGTGCCTGGAGTGAAGACATGAACACTGAAGCTTTCTTT
TRBJ2-7	few	TRBV6-2/TRBV6-3	TRBD2	CASSPGTSSYEQYF	TGTGCCAGCAGTCCCGGGACTAGCTCCTACGAGCAGTACTTC